Listed here are 24 T cell receptor beta chains from one sample, sequenced in a study of sequential checkpoint blockade in melanoma. Assay used: immunoSEQ multiplex PCR; TCRdb lists only in-frame clones, some missing. In the table there are more than 10,000 clones, roughly 65% of which are singletons. Treatment denoted: randomized to nivolumab then ipilimumab (arm A) or the reverse (arm B). The starting material was CD8+ T cells sorted from blood (inferred from file names), obtained from a patient given nivolumab and ipilimumab in sequence. The receptors originated from a human donor with melanoma.

The chain is built from TRBV19 and TRBJ1-4; 9 bases are shared with TRBD1. The CDR3 loop spans 18 amino acids. Trimming at V came to 3 bases and at J to 6 bases, leaving 14 bases not matched to a gene. Germline V CDR1 and CDR2: LNHDA, SQIVND (reference sequence). The CDR3 here is CASSIRQPGQGGHEKLFF. The CDR3 DNA sequence: TGTGCCAGTAGTATCCGCCAGCCGGGACAGGGAGGCCATGAAAAACTGTTTTTT.

This clone occurred once. V and J are TRBV7-9 and TRBJ2-2; TRBD2 matches 10 bases. Germline V lookup: CDR1 SEHNR, CDR2 FQNEAQ (reference sequence). J was trimmed by 6 bases and V by 0 bases; bases with no gene match: 7. The CDR3 runs to 17 residues. The CDR3 sequence: CASSLAAGGPLPGELFF. For the CDR3, the DNA is TGTGCCAGCAGCTTAGCAGCGGGAGGGCCTCTTCCCGGGGAGCTGTTTTTT.

By its share, this clone is medium-sized. This chain joins TRBV7-6 and TRBJ2-2; 8 bases match TRBD1. Germline loops: CDR1 SGHVS, CDR2 FNYEAQ. The CDR3 runs to 18 residues. Losses at the gene ends were 1 base for V and 3 bases for J; bases not matched to a gene: 10. As DNA, the CDR3 is TGTGCCAGCAGCTTAGTTGGACAGGGAATCCGATACACCGGGGAGCTGTTTTTT. It yields the protein CASSLVGQGIRYTGELFF.

The chain joins TRBV5-6 to TRBJ2-3; weak D call: TRBD2 (6 bases). The CDR3 sequence is 16 residues long. Trimming removed 0 bases at V and 0 bases at J, with 11 bases between. Germline CDR1 reads SGHDT; CDR2 reads YYEEEE. CDR3 sequence reads: CASSLGSGYSTDTQYF. CDR3 DNA sequence: TGTGCCAGCAGCTTGGGTAGCGGATATAGCACAGATACGCAGTATTTT.

The chain couples TRBV6-1 to TRBJ2-7, with 8 bases matching TRBD1. There are 13 residues in the CDR3. CDR1 is MNHNS, CDR2 SASEGT, per germline. After removal of 3 bases from V and 4 bases from J, the junction contained 2 bases not matched to a gene. CDR3 sequence (DNA): TGTGCCAGCAGTGACAGACAGGGGTACGAGCAGTACTTC. This encodes CASSDRQGYEQYF.

This clone was found a few times. The genes are TRBV15 and TRBJ1-6; 11 nucleotides agree with TRBD1. The length of the CDR3 is 16 residues. V was clipped by 8 bases and J by 7 bases; unmatched bases: 10. Germline V gene sequence: CDR1 LNHNV, CDR2 YYDKDF (reference sequence). The CDR3 sequence is CATRRGDRGGNSPLHF. For the CDR3, the DNA is TGTGCCACCCGGCGGGGGGACAGGGGGGGAAATTCACCCCTCCACTTT.

V gene TRBV10-2 combines with J gene TRBJ2-1, with 7 positions matching TRBD2. In germline, CDR1 is WSHSY, CDR2 SAAADI. CDR3 size: 14 residues. V was pared by 3 bases and J by 3 bases, with 2 bases of the junction left unmatched. CDR3 sequence (DNA): TGCGCCAGCAGTGAACCGGGGGGCTACAATGAGCAGTTCTTC. Amino acid sequence: CASSEPGGYNEQFF.

In the case of this clone: At one of its ends the junction is not consistent with the germline gene, which may arise from a read error. The rearrangement uses TRBV5-5 and TRBJ2-7; 8 bases agree with TRBD2. Germline loops: CDR1 SGHKS, CDR2 YYEKEE (reference sequence). This CDR3 is 14 amino acids long. The CDR3 DNA reads TGCGCCAGCAGCCCACTCAAAGCGGGGGACGAGCAGTACTTC. Its translation: CASSPLKAGDEQYF.

The chain joins TRBV10-3 to TRBJ1-4, with D tentatively TRBD1 (6 bases). This CDR3 has 16 residues. Between the trimmed V and J ends, which lost 2 bases and 1 base, there was a span of 11 bases. CDR1 ENHRY and CDR2 SYGVKD come from the germline V gene. In nucleotides, the CDR3 is TGTGCCATCAGTGAGGGACAGTACCAAACTAATGAAAAACTGTTTTTT. Translated, it gives CAISEGQYQTNEKLFF.

Notes on this clone: With a far larger clone one base away, a read error is the likely cause. J is TRBJ2-7 and V is TRBV28; a possible D gene is TRBD1 (6 bases). With 7 bases removed from V and 5 bases from J, the gap between germline ends came to 24 bases. Germline CDR1 is MDHEN and CDR2 is SYDVKM. This CDR3 has 16 amino acids. This CDR3 is CASNPNSGTQYDEQYF. DNA of the CDR3: TGTGCCAGCAATCCGAACTCCGGGACACAATACGACGAGCAGTACTTC.

The chain recombines TRBV5-5 with TRBJ1-1, with D possibly matching TRBD1 (5 bases). The V gene lost 0 bases and the J gene lost 1 base, with 10 bases spanning the gap. Germline CDR1 is SGHKS and CDR2 is YYEKEE (reference sequence). The CDR3 length is 15 residues. CDR3 residues: CASSLGQGKNTEAFF. CDR3 DNA sequence: TGTGCCAGCAGCTTGGGGCAGGGTAAGAACACTGAAGCTTTCTTT.

This clone was seen a single time. The chain couples TRBV6-5 to TRBJ2-3; TRBD1 is a possible D gene (6 bases). The length of the CDR3 is 12 residues. Trimming stripped 4 bases from V and 9 bases from J, with 11 bases between. Looked up from germline, CDR1 is MNHEY and CDR2 is SVGAGI. The CDR3 region is CASSFQGITQYF. In DNA, the CDR3 is TGTGCCAGCAGTTTCCAGGGGATCACGCAGTATTTT.

This chain links TRBV6-5 with TRBJ2-2, with D uncertain. The V end was cut by 2 bases, the J end by 5 bases, with 6 bases between. CDR1 and CDR2 (germline): MNHEY, SVGAGI. The CDR3 has 13 residues. The CDR3 loop reads CASSYSVTGELFF. The CDR3 DNA follows: TGTGCCAGCAGTTACAGCGTGACCGGGGAGCTGTTTTTT.

Only one count was recorded for this clone. V gene TRBV9 combines with J gene TRBJ2-5; D is possibly TRBD2 (5 bases). Germline loops: CDR1 SGDLS, CDR2 YYNGEE. The CDR3 length is 14 residues. V shed 6 bases and J shed 2 bases, with 14 bases lying between them. The DNA for the CDR3 is TGTGCCAGCAACCTAGGAGGAGATCAAGAGACCCAGTACTTC. Translated: CASNLGGDQETQYF.

This clone was seen a few times. V is TRBV2 and J is TRBJ2-7, with 7 bases lining up with TRBD1. The CDR3 spans 15 residues. CDR1 is SNHLY and CDR2 is FYNNEI in the germline V gene. With V trimmed by 3 bases and J by 1 base, 6 bases remained unmatched. The DNA of the CDR3 is TGTGCCAGCAGTGACCCATACAGGGGTTCCTACGAGCAGTACTTC. This encodes CASSDPYRGSYEQYF.

The chain couples TRBV11-2 to TRBJ2-7; no reliable D call. Looked up from germline, CDR1 is SGHAT and CDR2 is FQNNGV. The CDR3 contains 13 residues. V lost 0 bases, J lost 6 bases, and 9 bases lay in between. The CDR3 DNA sequence: TGTGCCAGCAGCTTAGATCCCCTTAGCGAGCAGTACTTC. Its translation: CASSLDPLSEQYF.

This chain joins TRBV4-2 and TRBJ1-5, with TRBD1 as a possible D gene (5 bases). The CDR3 has 15 residues. From germline, CDR1 is LGHNA and CDR2 YNFKEQ. V lost 0 bases and J lost 1, with 7 bases in between. The CDR3 DNA reads as TGTGCCAGCAGCCAAGAGAGACAGAGCAATCAGCCCCAGCATTTT. It codes for CASSQERQSNQPQHF.

Comment on this clone: Other DNA sequences in this sample translate to the same CDR3. V gene TRBV9 combines with J gene TRBJ2-1; no clear D. This CDR3 has 11 amino acids. Per the germline V gene, CDR1 is SGDLS and CDR2 is YYNGEE. V was trimmed by 0 bases and J by 8 bases, leaving 3 bases between them. CDR3: CASSVGDEQFF. The CDR3, as DNA: TGTGCCAGCAGCGTAGGCGATGAGCAGTTCTTC.

V gene TRBV7-9 combines with J gene TRBJ2-7; 7 nucleotides align to TRBD1. CDR3 length equals 13 residues. V lost 1 base, J lost 7 bases, and 4 bases stayed unmatched. Germline lookup yields CDR1 SEHNR and CDR2 FQNEAQ (reference sequence). DNA of the CDR3: TGTGCCAGCAGCTTAGAGGGGGCTCTTGAGCAGTACTTC. Translation: CASSLEGALEQYF.

This clone came up once. The chain uses TRBV9 and TRBJ1-5; no definite D call. There are 14 residues in the CDR3. CDR1 and CDR2 (germline): SGDLS, YYNGEE. V was trimmed by 2 bases and J by 5 bases, leaving 11 bases between them. The CDR3 reads CASSVGAGYQPQHF. Written as DNA, the CDR3 is TGTGCCAGCAGCGTTGGTGCGGGGTATCAGCCCCAGCATTTT.

J is TRBJ1-1 and V is TRBV19, with no clear D. V lost 0 bases and J 0 bases, leaving 8 bases between the germline ends. The CDR3 is 15 residues long. The germline CDR1 and CDR2 sequences are LNHDA and SQIVND (reference sequence). Written as DNA, the CDR3 is TGTGCCAGTAGTATAGACGCGGGTATGAACACTGAAGCTTTCTTT. This codes for CASSIDAGMNTEAFF.

This sequence joins TRBV9 and TRBJ1-2, with 10 bases aligning to TRBD1. With 4 bases clipped from V and 6 bases from J, the junction kept 9 bases outside the gene matches. The CDR3 extends over 15 amino acids. Germline CDR1 is SGDLS and CDR2 is YYNGEE. The CDR3 region is CASSIRQGAVDGYTF. The CDR3 nucleotides read TGTGCCAGCAGCATCAGACAGGGGGCAGTCGATGGCTACACCTTC.

The V and J genes are TRBV4-1 and TRBJ2-2; 11 positions match TRBD1. The trim removed 3 bases at V and 4 bases at J, leaving 10 bases unmatched. CDR3 length equals 18 residues. The germline gives CDR1 MGHRA, CDR2 YSYEKL. The CDR3 here is CASSHPRTGGAGTGELFF. For the CDR3, the DNA is TGCGCCAGCAGCCACCCCCGGACAGGGGGCGCGGGCACCGGGGAGCTGTTTTTT.

J is TRBJ1-2 and V is TRBV27; no clear D. The CDR3 has 14 residues. From germline, CDR1 is MNHEY and CDR2 SMNVEV (reference sequence). Trimming took 4 bases from V and 6 from J, leaving 15 bases between them. Written as DNA, the CDR3 is TGTGCCAGCAGTTCACGGGAGGGCGGGAATGGCTACACCTTC. As protein: CASSSREGGNGYTF.